The TCR beta chain under discussion was sequenced for a study of blood T cell repertoires in COVID-19. TCRdb's copy holds only in-frame clones and misses some; the assay was immunoSEQ multiplex PCR. The repertoire holds about 68,000 clones, with roughly nine tenths as singletons. The TCR comes from a man aged 35 to 55 with COVID-19, enrolled during active disease. The sample comprised peripheral blood.

This CDR3 is CASSEVSEENEQYF. DNA of the CDR3: TGTGCCAGCAGTGAAGTTTCGGAGGAGAACGAGCAGTACTTC. J is TRBJ2-7 and V is TRBV2, with a tentative D call TRBD2 (5 bases). There are 14 residues in the CDR3. The V and J ends lost 1 base and 5 bases respectively, with 12 bases between them. Germline values: CDR1 SNHLY, CDR2 FYNNEI. Supplemented by reference TRBV2 and TRBJ2-7, the full variable domain reads EPEVTQTPSHQVTQMGQEVILRCVPISNHLYFYWYRQILGQKVEFLVSFYNNEISEKSEIFDDQFSVERPDGSNFTLKIRSTKLEDSAMYFCASSEVSEENEQYFGPGTRLTVT.